One sample yielded the 14 T cell receptor beta chains listed below, sequenced in a study of naive and memory T cell subsets. Two oligonucleotides, mixed equimolar, formed the beta constant-region primer covering TRBC1 and TRBC2. Four rounds of PCR amplified the ligated cDNA using nested alpha and beta constant-region primers plus SP2. TCRdb re-called the UMI-ligation and nested PCR reads through MiXCR, storing one row per CDR3 protein. The sample yields over 80,000 distinct CDR3 sequences, approximately 10% seen once. Study-wide points: Naive repertoires, especially CD8, held a few larger clonotypes, possibly memory cells re-expressing CD45RA.

These receptors have no known antigen. The sample consisted of naive CD4+ T cells from blood. These receptors were obtained from a human donor in good health.

This chain connects TRBV25-1 to TRBJ2-5; D remains ambiguous. Trimming took off 2 bases at V and 5 bases at J, with 6 bases between the two ends. This CDR3 has 12 amino acids. Germline CDR1 reads MGHDK; CDR2 reads SYGVNS. This chain's CDR3 is CASSEPWETQYF. CDR3 nucleotide sequence: TGTGCCAGCAGTGAACCTTGGGAGACCCAGTACTTC.

This clonotype was found a few times. The chain recombines TRBV2 with TRBJ2-4; no clear D. The CDR3 is made up of 14 amino acids. Germline CDR1 and CDR2: SNHLY and FYNNEI. Trimming cost V 3 bases and J 0 bases, with 6 bases left between them. In DNA, the CDR3 is TGTGCCAGCAGTGACGAGGTAGCCAAAAACATTCAGTACTTC. Translating gives CASSDEVAKNIQYF.

This clonotype was counted many times. One junction end does not reproduce the germline sequence, and a read error may be involved. This chain connects TRBV7-7 to TRBJ2-5, with TRBD1 matching 9 bases. This CDR3 is 16 amino acids long. CDR1 is SSHAT, CDR2 FNYEAQ, per germline (reference sequence). This chain's CDR3 is CASSLLTGGIGETQYF. CDR3 in DNA: TGTGCTAGCAGCTTATTGACAGGGGGTATTGGTGAGACCCAGTACTTC.

This clonotype was recorded at least ten times. The chain has TRBV7-2 and TRBJ2-7, with 7 nucleotides matching TRBD2. This CDR3 comprises 13 residues. Germline V lookup: CDR1 SGHTA, CDR2 FQGNSA. The V segment lost 5 bases and the J segment 1 base; nucleotides outside the gene matches: 2. The CDR3 protein is CASSPRGSYEQYF. The CDR3 nucleotides are TGTGCCAGCAGCCCGCGGGGGTCCTACGAGCAGTACTTC.

The gene calls are TRBV5-1 and TRBJ1-1; unclear D gene. V lost 0 bases to trimming and J lost 7 bases, with 13 bases between them. Germline V gene data show CDR1 as SGHRS and CDR2 as YFSETQ. CDR3 length equals 14 residues. The CDR3 here is CASSLGQASDEAFF. The CDR3 DNA sequence: TGCGCCAGCAGCTTGGGTCAGGCGAGCGATGAAGCTTTCTTT.

The chain links TRBV12-3 or TRBV12-4 to TRBJ1-1, with D perhaps TRBD1 (5 bases). CDR3 length: 15 residues. Trimming removed 8 bases from V and 1 base from J, with 17 bases in between. CDR3: CASRRFGGENTEAFF. In DNA, the CDR3 is TGTGCCAGCCGCCGTTTCGGGGGGGAGAACACTGAAGCTTTCTTT.

This rearrangement joins TRBV7-3 to TRBJ2-5; TRBD2 aligns across 7 bases. The junction had 6 bases not matched to a gene; V was cut back by 0 bases and J by 2 bases. The CDR3 has 16 residues. CDR1 and CDR2 from the germline V gene are SGHTA and FQGTGA. The DNA for the CDR3 is TGTGCCAGCAGCTTAACTAGCGGGCCAGAACAAGAGACCCAGTACTTC. Translating gives CASSLTSGPEQETQYF.

This clonotype has ten or more counts. The chain carries TRBV20-1 and TRBJ1-5; D ambiguous. Germline V CDR1 and CDR2: DFQATT, SNEGSKA (reference sequence). Deletions cut 6 bases from V and 9 bases from J, with 12 bases between. The CDR3 extends over 11 amino acids. The CDR3 spells CSAIAEGPQHF. For the CDR3, the DNA is TGCAGTGCCATTGCCGAGGGGCCCCAGCATTTT.

This clonotype was seen a handful of times. The genes are TRBV7-2 and TRBJ2-3; tentative D call: TRBD1 (6 bases). CDR1 and CDR2 (germline): SGHTA, FQGNSA. Trimming took 1 base from V and 2 from J, leaving 16 bases between them. The CDR3 length is 17 residues. The CDR3 DNA is TGTGCCAGCAGCTTAGGGGGGCCTCGCCGGGCCACAGATACGCAGTATTTT. Its translation is CASSLGGPRRATDTQYF. Variable domain in full (rest from reference TRBV7-2 and TRBJ2-3): GAGVSQSPSNKVTEKGKDVELRCDPISGHTALYWYRQSLGQGLEFLIYFQGNSAPDKSGLPSDRFSAERTGGSVSTLTIQRTQQEDSAVYLCASSLGGPRRATDTQYFGPGTRLTVL.

This clonotype was recorded at least ten times. V usage is TRBV20-1 and J usage is TRBJ2-7; D may be TRBD1 or TRBD2 (5 bases each). This CDR3 is 14 amino acids long. CDR1 DFQATT and CDR2 SNEGSKA come from the germline V gene (reference sequence). The V gene lost 5 bases and the J gene lost 7 bases, with 21 bases spanning the gap. This chain's CDR3 is CSAALWGSSREQYF. DNA for the CDR3: TGCAGTGCTGCACTCTGGGGGAGTAGCCGGGAGCAGTACTTC.

This clonotype was seen at least ten times. The chain is built from TRBV14 and TRBJ2-2; the D gene is possibly TRBD1 (6 bases). Trimming shortened V by 3 bases and J by 4 bases, and 12 bases separated the two germline ends. The V gene's germline CDR1 is SGHDN and CDR2 FVKESK. The CDR3 is made up of 15 amino acids. The DNA of the CDR3 is TGTGCCAGCAGCCAGACTGCAGGGGTCACCGGGGAGCTGTTTTTT. This sequence encodes CASSQTAGVTGELFF.

This clonotype appeared a few times. The J gene is TRBJ2-1, the V gene TRBV12-3 or TRBV12-4, with TRBD2 matching 7 bases. V lost 8 bases to trimming and J lost 0 bases; unmatched junction nucleotides: 4. The CDR3 is 14 amino acids. This chain's CDR3 is CASGGGGSYNEQFF. CDR3 coding DNA: TGTGCCAGCGGGGGGGGTGGCTCCTACAATGAGCAGTTCTTC.

This rearrangement joins TRBV27 to TRBJ1-2, with 8 bases identical to TRBD1. The CDR3 contains 16 residues. Unmatched junction bases numbered 11, after V lost 6 bases and J lost 2 bases. Germline CDR1 reads MNHEY; CDR2 reads SMNVEV (reference sequence). CDR3 nucleotide sequence: TGTGCCAGCAGCCGACTAACGACAGGGGCCAACTATGGCTACACCTTC. This encodes CASSRLTTGANYGYTF.

This clonotype was seen only a few times. This chain uses TRBV4-3 with TRBJ2-2; D perhaps matches TRBD2 (6 bases). V was shortened by 1 base and J by 9 bases, with 15 bases between the two germline ends. CDR1 and CDR2 (germline): LGHNA, YSLEER. There are 15 residues in the CDR3. CDR3 amino acids: CASSQVGTPGRELFF. In DNA, the CDR3 is TGCGCCAGCAGCCAAGTGGGGACTCCTGGCAGGGAGCTGTTTTTT.